The present T cell receptor (beta chain) was sequenced within a study of cytomegalovirus exposure and HLA in healthy donors. The CDR3 is 13 amino acids. Trimming cost V 0 bases and J 12 bases; bases outside gene matches: 8. The germline V gene has CDR1 GTSNPN and CDR2 SVGIG (reference sequence). With 60 Vbeta and 13 Jbeta primers, the PCR was carried out. Only in-frame clones appear in the TCRdb table, and some are missing; sequencing was by immunoSEQ multiplex PCR. The sample includes some 110,000 clones, around 68% of them seen just once. The genes are TRBV30 and TRBJ2-1; 7 bases match TRBD1. Sequencing was done on a sample of PBMCs. The clonotype was recovered from a woman aged 45-65 years in good health and CMV-seropositive. This chain's CDR3 is CAWSVGTTGWQFF. The CDR3 DNA reads TGTGCCTGGAGTGTGGGGACGACAGGGTGGCAGTTCTTC. The full variable domain, in which reference TRBV30 and TRBJ2-1 provide the parts outside the CDR3, is SQTIHQWPATLVQPVGSPLSLECTVEGTSNPNLYWYRQAAGRGLQLLFYSVGIGQISSEVPQNLSASRPQDRQFILSSKKLLLSDSGFYLCAWSVGTTGWQFFGPGTRLTVL.